The 8 T cell receptor beta chains listed next were all sequenced from one sample in a study of tumor and adjacent non-tumor tissue in lung cancer. No cell sorting was done before RNA was extracted from the tissue. A modified ARM-PCR protocol with three rounds of nested PCR amplified TCRbeta. TCRdb ran MiXCR on the multiplex PCR reads and lists one entry per CDR3 protein. In the table there are roughly 220,000 distinct CDR3 sequences, less than 80% of which are singletons. The source material was lung tumor tissue. These receptors came from a man in his 60s with non-small cell lung cancer.

This clonotype was found a few times. The chain uses TRBV12-3 or TRBV12-4 and TRBJ2-3, with 8 bases aligning to TRBD2. The CDR3 spans 13 residues. The ends lost 8 bases at V and 7 bases at J; junction bases unmatched: 8. CDR3: CASHRGGVNTQYF. DNA for the CDR3: TGTGCCAGCCATCGGGGGGGCGTGAATACGCAGTATTTT.

As concerns this clonotype: This could be a read error, since a much larger clone is one nucleotide away. The chain carries TRBV20-1 and TRBJ1-2, with D tentatively TRBD1 (6 bases). Germline CDR1 is DFQATT and CDR2 is SNEGSKA (reference sequence). The CDR3 has 15 residues. The CDR3 DNA sequence: TGCAGTGCTTCATACTCTCGCAGGGGTAACTGTGGCTACACCTTC. This encodes CSASYSRRGNCGYTF.

The chain combines TRBV5-4 with TRBJ2-3; D perhaps matches TRBD2 (5 bases). Germline CDR1 and CDR2: SGHNT and YYREEE (reference sequence). CDR3 length: 16 residues. V lost 2 bases and J lost 0, with 13 bases in between. The CDR3 sequence: CASSFSSVSSTDTQYF. Written as DNA, the CDR3 is TGTGCCAGCAGCTTCAGTAGCGTGAGTAGCACAGATACGCAGTATTTT.

J is TRBJ2-7 and V is TRBV29-1; no clear D gene. The germline V gene encodes CDR1 SQVTM and CDR2 ANQGSEA. This CDR3 has 13 amino acids. The CDR3 spells CGATGQTGHEQYF. CDR3 DNA: TGCGGCGCTACGGGTCAGACTGGTCACGAGCAGTACTTC.

This clonotype was detected ten times or more. CDR3 sequence (DNA): TGCAGTGCTAGCCCCCCGGACAGGGTCGCAGATACGCAGTATTTT. Protein product: CSASPPDRVADTQYF. V and J are TRBV20-1 and TRBJ2-3, with TRBD1 matching 8 bases. The junction had 9 bases not matched to a gene; V was cut back by 3 bases and J by 4 bases. In germline, CDR1 is DFQATT, CDR2 SNEGSKA (reference sequence). The CDR3 is 15 residues long.

A remark on this clonotype: The junction shows a germline mismatch at one end, possibly a read error. V usage is TRBV6-1 and J usage is TRBJ1-6; D is undetermined. Germline CDR1 and CDR2: MNHNS and SASEGT. CDR3 size: 14 residues. CDR3 sequence reads: CTSSENGIFSPLHF. The CDR3 DNA reads TGTACCAGCAGTGAAAATGGTATTTTCTCACCCCTCCACTTT.

To note about this clonotype: A much larger clone differs from this one at a single base, so this may be a read error. This chain connects TRBV6-1 to TRBJ2-1; D unresolved. There are 12 residues in the CDR3. In germline, CDR1 is MNHNS, CDR2 SASEGT. The CDR3 region is CAISEANDEQFF. CDR3 nucleotide sequence: TGTGCCATCAGTGAAGCGAACGATGAGCAGTTCTTC.

This clonotype was detected only once. Sequence at one end of the junction differs from germline and may be a read error. V is TRBV12-3 or TRBV12-4 and J is TRBJ1-1; D not resolved. The CDR3 length is 13 residues. CDR3 residues: CASSSGLDTETFF. The DNA for the CDR3 is TGTGCCAGCAGTTCCGGGTTGGATACTGAAACTTTCTTT.